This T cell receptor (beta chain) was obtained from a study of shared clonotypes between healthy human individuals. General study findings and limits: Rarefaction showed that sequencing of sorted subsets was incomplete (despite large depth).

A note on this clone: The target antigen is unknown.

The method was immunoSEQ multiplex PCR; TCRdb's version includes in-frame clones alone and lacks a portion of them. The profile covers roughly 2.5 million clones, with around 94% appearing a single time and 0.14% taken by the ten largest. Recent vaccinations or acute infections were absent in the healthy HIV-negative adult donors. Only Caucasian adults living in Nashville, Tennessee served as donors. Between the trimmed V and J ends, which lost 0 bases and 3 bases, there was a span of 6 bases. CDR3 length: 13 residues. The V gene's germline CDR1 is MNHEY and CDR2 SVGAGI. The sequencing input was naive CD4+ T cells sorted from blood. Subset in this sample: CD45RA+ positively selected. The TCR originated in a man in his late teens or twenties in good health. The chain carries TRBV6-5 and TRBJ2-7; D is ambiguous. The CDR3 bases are TGTGCCAGCAGTTACTCGTTTGGCTACGAGCAGTACTTC. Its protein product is CASSYSFGYEQYF.